The clone carrying this T cell receptor beta chain occurred many times. Antigen: not known. Germline V gene sequence: CDR1 MNHNS, CDR2 SASEGT. The CDR3 is made up of 15 amino acids. J lost 3 bases, V lost 7 bases, and 10 bases had no gene match. The data belong to a study of glioma-infiltrating T cells. Overall study findings and caveats: Above-expected tissue-blood divergence occurred in all gliomas, most in low-grade ones. CDR3 overlap between tissue and blood was very small.

Amplification of TCR alpha and beta CDR3 regions from RNA used iRepertoire nested multiplex PCR. For one-step reverse transcription and amplification, about 85-400 ng of tissue mRNA or PBMC total RNA was used. TCRdb called the multiplex PCR reads again in MiXCR, with one record for every CDR3 protein. The data contain approximately 120,000 distinct CDR3 sequences, roughly 24% of them singletons. V and J are TRBV6-1 and TRBJ2-7; 9 bases agree with TRBD2. The TCR comes from a human donor with low-grade glioma or glioblastoma, undergoing nonglioma brain surgery, or in good health (not recorded which). The sequenced material came from glioma tissue, nonneoplastic brain tissue, or PBMCs (not recorded which). CDR3 amino acids: CASTDLAGLNYEQYF. CDR3 in DNA: TGTGCCAGCACGGATCTAGCGGGGTTAAACTACGAGCAGTACTTC.